This T cell receptor (beta chain) appears in the sequencing data of a study of cytomegalovirus exposure and HLA in healthy donors (dated by TCRdb to about 2017). For the wider study: An earlier analysis of approximately 600 of the donors reported more than 250 Gb of sequence data and around 110 million unique TCR beta sequences from about 179 million T cells. Four or five DR-DQ haplotypes were handled as single units for association and clustering because linkage in the cohort was strong. Rather than drawing on any new phenotypic data, the later analysis identified candidate immune exposures from TCR beta sequences and the way those sequences occurred across donors. Class I and class II HLA loci were covered by the typing at four-digit resolution. In a later analysis, previously published TCR beta repertoires from about 670 donors were re-analyzed and high-resolution HLA genotyping was added so that TCR occurrence patterns could be studied. The T cell repertoires of around 670 subjects were profiled by immunosequencing and related to cytomegalovirus serostatus. The number of donors typed differed by locus, with roughly 620-640 for A, B, C, DRB1 and DQB1, roughly 520 for DQA1, over 600 for DPA1, and 400 to 490 for DPB1. On average, roughly 200,000 unique TCR beta nucleotide sequences were sequenced per donor among a few hundred genotyped donors of the cohort, with about 19% of those sequences being non-productive. About 300 gigabases of sequencing data and approximately 80 million unique TCR sequences were included in an early release covering several hundred HLA-typed donors. Every repertoire in the discovery cohort had been generated on one and the same sequencing platform. In addition to the first cohort of approximately 650 subjects, a separate validation cohort of some 120 different subjects was used. Donor age, sex, ethnicity and CMV serostatus were compiled together with the repertoire data. Genome-wide SNP genotypes for about 65% of the 666 donors were used in a later genetic analysis, which treated that subset as a discovery cohort. To predict cytomegalovirus infection status, the study brought together high-throughput TCR immunosequencing, statistical association of individual TCRs with disease status, and machine learning. An earlier analysis of 450 to 750 of the donors used high-throughput TCR beta sequencing to judge whether each TCR beta V gene segment behaved as functional or pseudogenic. The study was designed to test whether signatures of past pathogen exposure could be identified by cataloging public T cell receptors. Of the approximately 400 genotyped donors, 81% were placed in the genetic ancestry cluster associated with self-reported Caucasian donors.

Points on this clone: The antigen it recognizes is unknown. Qualities for individual bases were not recorded, and no much larger clone is one base off.

Results and caveats for the whole study, not just this receptor: The cohort was sequenced for TCR beta chains only, and without alpha or paired-chain data the features that could be detected were limited. At a false discovery rate of 0.05, a later analysis linked some 17,000 TCR beta sequences to specific HLA alleles. Across donors, most TCR sequences were observed very rarely, whereas some public TCRs were present in many individuals. In a later genetic analysis, fewer N-insertions in productive TCRs were reported among donors in an Asian-associated ancestry cluster than the roughly 710-donor mean. In a later analysis, HLA-associated TCR beta chains showed more clonal expansion and lower generation probabilities than non-associated chains that were equally common. In a later analysis, the rate of TCR association differed among HLA loci, with DRB1 alleles having the most associated TCRs and HLA-C alleles having the fewest. For the cohort, immune exposure information was limited to CMV serostatus. A total of fewer than 200 TCR beta chains were listed by the study as associated with cytomegalovirus. A later genetic analysis associated a missense DCLRE1C variant with V-gene and J-gene trimming of TCR beta chains, and an independent cohort replicated the association. Because counts were too low, seventeen rarely observed V segments, including chromosome 9 orphons, were left out of the earlier analysis of approximately 500 of the donors. The presence/absence analyses assumed that sequencing depth was roughly uniform across donors, and that assumption may not be true. Cytomegalovirus status was reported to be diagnosed by the classifier with high specificity and sensitivity in both the original and validation cohorts. According to the authors, the approach could potentially be generalized to other disease states and immunological phenotypes. Linkage disequilibrium might explain the correlated functional status among segregating V segments, but an unknown experimental factor could not be excluded. Most CMV-associated TCR beta chains appeared to be HLA-restricted in a later analysis, and the HLA associations seemed to be driven largely by CMV exposure. HLA typing was unavailable for some donors at each locus, so association tests used only the typed subset. An earlier analysis of approximately 590 of the donors showed that most TCR beta V segments appeared in productive rearrangements either about 87% or about 30% of the time, which broadly matched IMGT annotations. Assigning TCR associations to individual alleles was difficult when HLA alleles, especially DR and DQ, strongly co-occurred. A further reported finding was that TCR beta sequences accurately predicted the HLA-A and HLA-B alleles for most subjects in the first cohort. In vitro tests confirmed that three of the cytomegalovirus-associated TCR beta chains recognize cytomegalovirus antigens. A group of highly shared sequence variants was considered likely to be a technical artifact of the sequencing pipeline. Several of the top co-occurrence clusters appeared to be linked to parvovirus B19, influenza, CMV and Epstein-Barr virus, according to a later analysis.

Library method: the immunoSEQ multiplex PCR assay. The multiplex PCR relied on a mix of 60 forward primers for TCR Vbeta segments and 13 reverse primers for TCR Jbeta segments. Amplification of the CDR3 region of rearranged TCR beta genes was performed with a multiplex PCR assay on genomic DNA. The amplified TCR beta libraries were sequenced on the Illumina HiSeq System as 87-base-pair reads. The study's own analysis went as follows. A later analysis tallied around 80 million unique TCR beta chains across the 610 or so repertoires, and approximately 12 million of those chains were shared by two or more donors. Raw reads were error-corrected and collapsed into unique sequences by a nearest-neighbor algorithm in which closely related sequences were merged to remove PCR and sequencing errors. To assign V, D and J gene segments, CDR3 sequences were aligned to IMGT reference sequences. Each retained sequence needed at least a six-nucleotide match to both a V gene segment and a J gene segment. A rearrangement counted as productive if the CDR3 had no stop codons and remained in frame with V and J, and every other rearrangement counted as non-productive. CDR3 was defined by IMGT convention, running from the second conserved V-encoded cysteine to the conserved J-encoded phenylalanine. The earlier analysis of a few hundred of the donors excluded any sequence lacking an unambiguous match to a single V gene segment. In an earlier analysis of 587 of the donors, a V segment was called functional when productive rearrangements were above 56.7%, and segregating when the standard deviation between donors exceeded 5%. To diagnose cytomegalovirus status from the catalog of TCR beta chain sequences, a statistical classification framework was built. In a later analysis, TCR nucleotide sequences were compared against IMGT/GENE-DB human TR gene sequences so that V and J genes could be assigned. In a later analysis, CDR3 sequences and most-parsimonious VDJ recombination scenarios were assigned using the TCRdist pipeline. A later analysis defined each TCR beta chain by its CDR3 amino acid sequence plus V-gene family, and excluded reads lacking a unique V-gene family. To address suspected cross-contamination and a sequencing artifact, a later analysis removed a few hundred highly shared, low-generation-probability nucleotide sequences. For each public chain, a later analysis derived a clonal expansion index from normalized ranks of inferred template counts within each repertoire. A later analysis computed generation probabilities with a VDJ recombination model fitted to out-of-frame rearrangements, and checked the results against IGoR. Hypergeometric tests were used in a later analysis to score TCR-TCR, TCR-HLA and TCR-CMV co-occurrence, with a repertoire-size bias correction applied to the TCR pairs. False discovery rates were estimated in a later analysis by permuting HLA or CMV assignments 20 times. A later analysis grouped co-occurring TCRs with DBSCAN, adding TCRdist sequence similarity when clustering within HLA-allele-positive subsets. Repertoires with fewer than 30,000 or more than 120,000 public chains, plus five repertoires with anomalous nucleotide sharing, were excluded from co-occurrence clustering. Entries here come from immuneACCESS through TCRdb and include only in-frame sequences with V and J called. Some clones fail to appear in such tables; in the studies checked, an unresolved V gene covers under half of the shortfall, and the cause of the remainder is unknown. The V and J calls and the clone size are those of that table, but D and trimming were determined from the DNA. This sample comprises approximately 190,000 clones, roughly 80% of them detected only once. About 6% of the sample rests with the top ten.

The cohort was made up of about 670 healthy bone marrow donors. Cohort members were all nominally healthy when sampled, although unrecorded immune exposures were likely present. The donor was CMV seropositive and belonged to the group of 250 to 350 seropositive cohort members. A peripheral blood sample was provided by each donor, and peripheral blood mononuclear cells were used for TCR beta sequencing. Genomic DNA extraction from the blood cell samples was performed with the Qiagen DNeasy Blood Extraction Kit. The specimen was PBMCs. The TCR originated in a man between 35 and 55 years old in good health and CMV-seropositive.

The DNA reads as follows: TGTGCCAGCAGCTTAATTACAGGATGGAACAATCAGCCCCAGCATTTT. It specifies CASSLITGWNNQPQHF. The rearrangement combines TRBV7-2 with TRBJ1-5, and the D gene may be TRBD1, 5 bases matching. Reading the germline V gene gives CDR1 SGHTA and CDR2 FQGNSA. The germline ends are 14 bases apart after V is trimmed by 2 bases and J by 3 bases. From its cysteine to its phenylalanine, the CDR3 spans 16 amino acids. Only the CDR3 region is kept as DNA, spanning 48 bases read in frame from base 1. The CDR3, completed at both ends by the reference TRBV7-2 and TRBJ1-5 genes, gives the full variable domain GAGVSQSPSNKVTEKGKDVELRCDPISGHTALYWYRQSLGQGLEFLIYFQGNSAPDKSGLPSDRFSAERTGGSVSTLTIQRTQQEDSAVYLCASSLITGWNNQPQHFGDGTRLSIL.